One and the same sample provided the 10 T cell receptor beta chains below, sequenced in a study of cytomegalovirus exposure and HLA in healthy donors. The study ran its PCR with 60 Vbeta and 13 Jbeta primers. TCRdb keeps only in-frame clones here, not all; method: immunoSEQ multiplex PCR. Here the sample spans 120,000 to 150,000 clones, around 85% being singletons. Sequencing was done on a sample of PBMCs. These receptors came from a woman aged 25-40 years in good health and CMV-seronegative.

This clone showed up just once. The chain recombines TRBV9 with TRBJ2-7, with D tentatively TRBD1 (5 bases). Trimming cost V 4 bases and J 0 bases, with 11 bases left between them. This CDR3 is 14 amino acids long. Germline values: CDR1 SGDLS, CDR2 YYNGEE. The CDR3 nucleotides are TGTGCCAGCAGCTTCCAGGACAACTCCTACGAGCAGTACTTC. Its translation is CASSFQDNSYEQYF.

The chain employs TRBV7-6 and TRBJ2-4, with D possibly matching TRBD1 (5 bases). The CDR3 spans 15 residues. V was shortened by 0 bases and J by 8 bases, with 14 bases between the two germline ends. The germline CDR1 and CDR2 sequences are SGHVS and FNYEAQ. The CDR3 bases are TGTGCCAGCAGCTTAGCAAAGGGGTTAGAGGACATTCAGTACTTC. Its protein product is CASSLAKGLEDIQYF.

The rearrangement links TRBV10-2 to TRBJ2-5; D is uncertain. The J call may be incorrect, as the DNA end agrees better with TRBJ2-7. The CDR3 sequence is 15 residues long. The germline gives CDR1 WSHSY, CDR2 SAAADI. CDR3: CASSEEATSSYEQYF. The CDR3 DNA reads TGCGCCAGCAGTGAGGAGGCTACGAGCTCCTACGAGCAGTACTTC.

This clone was picked up a small number of times. This chain joins TRBV4-3 and TRBJ2-1, with 11 bases fitting TRBD2. The V and J ends lost 4 bases and 4 bases, in that order; junction bases with no gene match: 3. The CDR3 has 15 amino acids. The germline gives CDR1 LGHNA, CDR2 YSLEER. The CDR3 nucleotides read TGCGCCAGCAGCCCTAGCGGGGGGACATACAATGAGCAGTTCTTC. Its translation: CASSPSGGTYNEQFF.

Points on this clone: This CDR3 fails to terminate in the conserved phenylalanine or tryptophan, so it likely reflects a read error. This chain joins TRBV7-9 and TRBJ2-7, with 8 bases aligning to TRBD1. Germline CDR1 SEHNR, CDR2 FQNEAQ (reference sequence). The CDR3 extends over 12 amino acids. J gave up 6 bases and V 3 bases, and 1 base lay outside the gene matches. CDR3 loop: CASSFDRGEQYL. CDR3 nucleotide sequence: TGTGCCAGCAGCTTCGACAGGGGCGAGCAGTACCTC.

The chain couples TRBV4-3 to TRBJ2-5, with TRBD2 identical over 9 bases. Trimming cost V 3 bases and J 4 bases; bases outside gene matches: 12. Germline-derived CDR1 and CDR2 are LGHNA and YSLEER. This CDR3 is 17 amino acids long. The CDR3 bases are TGCGCCAGCAGCCAGGCCTTAAGCGGGGGGCCCGGAGAGACCCAGTACTTC. It is translated as CASSQALSGGPGETQYF.

This clone was seen once. The chain links TRBV10-3 to TRBJ1-1; D is perhaps TRBD1 (5 bases). The CDR3 runs 15 residues. With 6 bases removed from V and 5 bases from J, the gap between germline ends came to 19 bases. Germline lookup yields CDR1 ENHRY and CDR2 SYGVKD. CDR3 residues: CAIRSPQGGDTEAFF. The CDR3 DNA reads TGTGCCATCAGGTCCCCCCAGGGTGGGGATACTGAAGCTTTCTTT.

The rearrangement joins TRBV19 to TRBJ1-5; D unclear. The CDR3 extends over 13 amino acids. Trimming shortened V by 7 bases and J by 1 base, and 8 bases separated the two germline ends. CDR1 is LNHDA, CDR2 SQIVND, per germline (reference sequence). The CDR3 coding sequence is TGTGCCAGTATCTCGGAGAGCAATCAGCCCCAGCATTTT. Protein product: CASISESNQPQHF.

The V gene is TRBV28, the J gene TRBJ1-1; TRBD1 might be the D (6 bases). The germline gives CDR1 MDHEN, CDR2 SYDVKM. Trimming removed 3 bases from V and 4 bases from J, with 15 bases in between. The CDR3 extends over 15 amino acids. The CDR3 sequence: CASSFSPTGITEAFF. DNA of the CDR3: TGTGCCAGCAGTTTTTCCCCCACAGGGATCACTGAAGCTTTCTTT.

The V gene is TRBV11-2, the J gene TRBJ1-6; D is unclear. The germline gives CDR1 SGHAT, CDR2 FQNNGV. V was shortened by 0 bases and J by 11 bases, with 11 bases between the two germline ends. The CDR3 consists of 14 residues. As DNA, the CDR3 is TGTGCCAGCAGCTTAGAAATAGGGAGGACACCCCTCCACTTT. Its translation: CASSLEIGRTPLHF.